Below, 29 T cell receptor beta chains from the same sample are listed, as sequenced in a study of CD8+ T cells in alopecia areata. The authors extracted RNA and reverse transcribed it into cDNA as the sequencing template. TCRdb keeps only in-frame clones here, not all; method: immunoSEQ multiplex PCR. This table has more than 200,000 clones, approximately 72% appearing once. The treatment here: oral pan-JAK inhibitor, 5-10 mg twice daily. The sample consisted of CD4+ T cells sorted from blood, taken between weeks 43 and 45, from a patient treated with tofacitinib. All receptors come from a human donor with alopecia areata.

The genes are TRBV29-1 and TRBJ1-2, with 7 bases aligning to TRBD1. There are 18 residues in the CDR3. Germline V lookup: CDR1 SQVTM, CDR2 ANQGSEA. The junction had 27 bases not matched to a gene; V was cut back by 7 bases and J by 7 bases. The CDR3 sequence: CSGWTEKGTKQGMGGYTF. The DNA of the CDR3 is TGCAGCGGCTGGACAGAGAAGGGAACGAAACAGGGGATGGGTGGCTACACCTTC.

Here the CDR3 reads CAWSVRGSGTQYF. In nucleotides, the CDR3 is TGTGCCTGGAGTGTACGGGGGTCAGGTACGCAGTATTTT. This sequence joins TRBV30 and TRBJ2-3; the D gene is possibly TRBD2 (6 bases). Germline values: CDR1 GTSNPN, CDR2 SVGIG (reference sequence). The CDR3 length is 13 residues. V was trimmed by 0 bases and J by 8 bases, leaving 12 bases between them.

This sequence joins TRBV6-6 and TRBJ2-3, with D possibly TRBD2 on 6 matching bases. CDR1 MNHNY and CDR2 SVGAGI come from the germline V gene (reference sequence). Trimming stripped 6 bases from V and 8 bases from J, with 24 bases between. The CDR3 totals 16 residues. CDR3 protein: CASRPLSDPLLATQYF. CDR3 nucleotides: TGTGCCAGCAGGCCGTTATCGGACCCGTTACTAGCTACGCAGTATTTT.

This sequence joins TRBV30 and TRBJ2-1; no reliable D call. The CDR3 sequence is 12 residues long. The germline V gene has CDR1 GTSNPN and CDR2 SVGIG (reference sequence). V was cut by 4 bases and J by 0 bases, with 4 bases left in between. CDR3 in amino acids: CAWKASYNEQFF. The CDR3 nucleotides are TGTGCCTGGAAGGCCTCCTACAATGAGCAGTTCTTC.

The V gene is TRBV29-1, the J gene TRBJ1-6; 7 nucleotides agree with TRBD1. The CDR3 extends over 10 amino acids. Looked up from germline, CDR1 is SQVTM and CDR2 is ANQGSEA. The CDR3 is CWDRLSPLHF. The CDR3, as DNA: TGCTGGGACAGACTTTCACCCCTCCACTTT.

The chain has TRBV11-3 and TRBJ1-1, with a possible D match to TRBD1 (6 bases). Trimming cost V 5 bases and J 1 base, with 8 bases left between them. The germline V gene encodes CDR1 SGHNT and CDR2 YENEEA. The CDR3 sequence is 13 residues long. DNA for the CDR3: TGTGCCAGCAGCGGGGACACGAACACTGAAGCTTTCTTT. This codes for CASSGDTNTEAFF.

The chain has TRBV25-1 and TRBJ1-6; 10 positions match TRBD1. CDR1 and CDR2 from the germline V gene are MGHDK and SYGVNS. The V gene end was trimmed by 6 bases and the J gene end by 7 bases; junction bases not matched to a gene: 0. This CDR3 region has 13 residues. The CDR3 protein is CASRGQGNSPLHF. The CDR3 DNA follows: TGTGCCAGCAGGGGACAGGGGAATTCACCCCTCCACTTT.

The chain uses TRBV7-9 and TRBJ2-7, with TRBD1 as a possible D gene (6 bases). V gave up 5 bases and J gave up 1 base, with 12 bases separating them. CDR3 length equals 14 residues. The germline CDR1 and CDR2 sequences are SEHNR and FQNEAQ (reference sequence). In DNA, the CDR3 is TGTGCCAGCAGCAACAACAGGGTTTCCTACGAGCAGTACTTC. Its translation: CASSNNRVSYEQYF.

This chain uses TRBV11-2 with TRBJ2-6; the D gene could be TRBD1 or TRBD2 (5 bases each). Germline assignment: CDR1 SGHAT and CDR2 FQNNGV. The CDR3 is 17 amino acids. With 4 bases removed from V and 0 bases from J, the gap between germline ends came to 13 bases. In DNA, the CDR3 is TGTGCCAGCAGCTCCGGCAATGGGGGCTCTGGGGCCAACGTCCTGACTTTC. It codes for CASSSGNGGSGANVLTF.

CDR3 sequence (DNA): TGTGCCAGCAGCCCAGAGTACATCGTCTATGGCTACACCTTC. Amino acids: CASSPEYIVYGYTF. The rearrangement uses TRBV28 and TRBJ1-2, with D unresolved. This CDR3 has 14 residues. Trimming took 6 bases from V and 4 from J, leaving 15 bases between them. Germline-derived CDR1 and CDR2 are MDHEN and SYDVKM.

Regarding this clone: The sample contains more than one DNA sequence encoding this CDR3. The chain combines TRBV30 with TRBJ1-5; D remains unclear. The CDR3 is 13 residues long. V lost 2 bases and J lost 3, with 8 bases in between. CDR1 and CDR2 (germline): GTSNPN, SVGIG (reference sequence). CDR3 DNA: TGTGCCTGGAGTTTGGCAGACAATCAGCCCCAGCATTTT. It translates to CAWSLADNQPQHF.

The chain has TRBV4-3 and TRBJ2-7; TRBD2 matches 7 bases. CDR1 and CDR2 (germline): LGHNA, YSLEER. The CDR3 loop spans 15 amino acids. V lost 0 bases and J lost 2; bases outside the gene matches: 4. This chain's CDR3 is CASSQDLADTYEQYF. In nucleotides, the CDR3 is TGCGCCAGCAGCCAAGATCTAGCGGACACCTACGAGCAGTACTTC.

V gene TRBV29-1 combines with J gene TRBJ2-6, with D possibly TRBD1 on 6 matching bases. V lost 7 bases, J lost 0 bases, and 10 bases lay in between. The germline V gene encodes CDR1 SQVTM and CDR2 ANQGSEA. The CDR3 covers 14 residues. In DNA, the CDR3 is TGCAGCGCCCAGACAGGCTCTGGGGCCAACGTCCTGACTTTC. Residues: CSAQTGSGANVLTF.

V gene TRBV27 combines with J gene TRBJ2-7; 8 bases are a match to TRBD1. The CDR3 runs 15 residues. The V segment lost 0 bases and the J segment 3 bases; nucleotides outside the gene matches: 4. In germline, CDR1 is MNHEY, CDR2 SMNVEV (reference sequence). The CDR3 region is CASSLSGQGSYEQYF. The DNA of the CDR3 is TGTGCCAGCAGTTTATCCGGACAGGGCAGCTACGAGCAGTACTTC.

This clone was picked up a small number of times. The J gene is TRBJ2-2, the V gene TRBV30, with D uncertain. The ends were cut back, 0 bases at V and 8 bases at J, with 13 bases in the middle. Germline CDR1 GTSNPN, CDR2 SVGIG (reference sequence). The length of the CDR3 is 14 residues. The CDR3 region is CAWSVGPSAGELFF. DNA of the CDR3: TGTGCCTGGAGTGTGGGTCCAAGTGCAGGGGAGCTGTTTTTT.

The rearrangement links TRBV28 to TRBJ2-7, with D possibly matching TRBD1 (6 bases). There are 15 residues in the CDR3. Between the trimmed V and J ends, which lost 6 bases and 2 bases, there was a span of 17 bases. In germline, CDR1 is MDHEN, CDR2 SYDVKM. CDR3 nucleotides: TGTGCCAGCAGCAGACAGGCCAACGGACCCTACGAGCAGTACTTC. The encoded protein is CASSRQANGPYEQYF.

The chain joins TRBV7-2 to TRBJ2-3; 9 bases align to TRBD2. Trimming cost V 1 base and J 9 bases; bases outside gene matches: 5. CDR1 and CDR2 (germline): SGHTA, FQGNSA. The CDR3 spans 14 residues. CDR3 amino acids: CASSLVPAGGTQYF. CDR3 nucleotides: TGTGCCAGCAGCTTAGTTCCGGCGGGGGGGACGCAGTATTTT. Variable domain in full (rest from reference TRBV7-2 and TRBJ2-3): GAGVSQSPSNKVTEKGKDVELRCDPISGHTALYWYRQSLGQGLEFLIYFQGNSAPDKSGLPSDRFSAERTGGSVSTLTIQRTQQEDSAVYLCASSLVPAGGTQYFGPGTRLTVL.

Comments on this clone: Other DNA variants within this sample encode the same CDR3. V gene TRBV5-1 combines with J gene TRBJ1-1; 9 bases line up with TRBD1. With 3 bases clipped from V and 1 base from J, the junction kept 1 base outside the gene matches. The CDR3 consists of 14 residues. CDR1 SGHRS and CDR2 YFSETQ come from the germline V gene. The CDR3: CASSSGQGNTEAFF. DNA for the CDR3: TGCGCCAGCAGCTCGGGACAGGGGAACACTGAAGCTTTCTTT.

The chain uses TRBV29-1 and TRBJ1-1; no reliable D call. The V gene's germline CDR1 is SQVTM and CDR2 ANQGSEA. CDR3 length: 13 residues. The V and J ends lost 4 bases and 1 base respectively, with 10 bases between them. CDR3 in amino acids: CSVVRRSNTEAFF. CDR3 nucleotide sequence: TGCAGCGTTGTACGGCGTTCGAACACTGAAGCTTTCTTT. The whole variable domain, remainder taken from reference TRBV29-1 and TRBJ1-1, is SAVISQKPSRDICQRGTSLTIQCQVDSQVTMMFWYRQQPGQSLTLIATANQGSEATYESGFVIDKFPISRPNLTFSTLTVSNMSPEDSSIYLCSVVRRSNTEAFFGQGTRLTVV.

The V gene is TRBV30, the J gene TRBJ2-2, with TRBD1 identical over 9 bases. The length of the CDR3 is 15 residues. With 3 bases clipped from V and 3 bases from J, the junction kept 5 bases outside the gene matches. The V gene's germline CDR1 is GTSNPN and CDR2 SVGIG (reference sequence). Written as DNA, the CDR3 is TGTGCCTGGAGAGGGGGGACAGGGTACACCGGGGAGCTGTTTTTT. This codes for CAWRGGTGYTGELFF.

This clone has only a few counts. The chain has TRBV7-2 and TRBJ2-3, with D unresolved. The germline gives CDR1 SGHTA, CDR2 FQGNSA. The CDR3 length is 12 residues. The ends were cut back, 5 bases at V and 3 bases at J, with 6 bases in the middle. DNA of the CDR3: TGTGCCAGCAGCCCCTATACAGATACGCAGTATTTT. It specifies CASSPYTDTQYF.

This clone has a handful of counts. Other DNA variants within this sample encode the same CDR3. J is TRBJ1-2 and V is TRBV5-1; D possibly corresponds to TRBD1 (5 bases). The CDR3 length is 14 residues. Germline assignment: CDR1 SGHRS and CDR2 YFSETQ. Deletions cut 0 bases from V and 2 bases from J, with 8 bases between. The CDR3 loop is CASSLGDGNYGYTF. DNA for the CDR3: TGCGCCAGCAGCTTGGGGGACGGCAACTATGGCTACACCTTC.

Written as DNA, the CDR3 is TGTGCCAGCAGCTTGGATTCCAGGGGGGATGAAAAACTGTTTTTT. Protein product: CASSLDSRGDEKLFF. The chain is built from TRBV5-4 and TRBJ1-4; 7 bases map to TRBD1. The germline V gene encodes CDR1 SGHNT and CDR2 YYREEE (reference sequence). The CDR3 extends over 15 amino acids. V lost 0 bases to trimming and J lost 6 bases; unmatched junction nucleotides: 5.

The chain recombines TRBV5-1 with TRBJ1-1; D is ambiguous. Germline V CDR1 and CDR2: SGHRS, YFSETQ. The CDR3 has 14 residues. Trimming shortened V by 4 bases and J by 1 base, and 11 bases separated the two germline ends. CDR3 sequence reads: CASSLSGGNTEAFF. The DNA for the CDR3 is TGCGCCAGCAGCCTTTCTGGAGGGAACACTGAAGCTTTCTTT.

This clone occurred once. V and J are TRBV19 and TRBJ2-6; 7 nucleotides agree with TRBD1. Per germline, CDR1 LNHDA and CDR2 SQIVND (reference sequence). The CDR3 covers 14 residues. V was pared by 8 bases and J by 1 base, with 2 bases of the junction left unmatched. The CDR3 sequence is CASQDRSGANVLTF. Here the CDR3 DNA reads TGTGCCAGTCAGGACAGGTCTGGGGCCAACGTCCTGACTTTC.

The chain couples TRBV10-3 to TRBJ2-3; 9 bases are shared with TRBD2. Germline-derived CDR1 and CDR2 are ENHRY and SYGVKD. This CDR3 has 15 residues. V gave up 10 bases and J gave up 3 bases; unmatched junction bases: 11. The CDR3 coding sequence is TGTGCCACCAATCCAGGGCTAGCGGGGACAGATACGCAGTATTTT. Translating gives CATNPGLAGTDTQYF.

The genes are TRBV29-1 and TRBJ2-7; tentatively, D is TRBD2 (5 bases). Germline CDR1 reads SQVTM; CDR2 reads ANQGSEA. V dropped 7 bases and J dropped 6 bases, with 16 bases sitting between them. CDR3 length: 12 residues. CDR3 region: CSAWRASGEQYF. The CDR3 bases are TGCAGCGCATGGCGGGCCTCAGGCGAGCAGTACTTC.

The rearrangement links TRBV29-1 to TRBJ1-1; D possibly corresponds to TRBD1 (6 bases). The V gene lost 2 bases and the J gene lost 0 bases, with 10 bases spanning the gap. Germline V CDR1 and CDR2: SQVTM, ANQGSEA. The CDR3 sequence is 14 residues long. In nucleotides, the CDR3 is TGCAGCGTTGAACAGGGGAAAATGAACACTGAAGCTTTCTTT. Residues: CSVEQGKMNTEAFF.

This clone was counted a single time. The rearrangement joins TRBV6-5 to TRBJ2-7; 10 positions agree with TRBD1. The V gene end was trimmed by 6 bases and the J gene end by 3 bases; junction bases not matched to a gene: 5. Germline V gives CDR1 MNHEY, CDR2 SVGAGI. The CDR3 consists of 14 residues. In DNA, the CDR3 is TGTGCCAGCAGGGAGACAGGGGGCCTCTACGAGCAGTACTTC. This sequence encodes CASRETGGLYEQYF.